Here is one T cell receptor beta chain with its context. Amplification used 60 Vbeta primers and 13 Jbeta primers. Method: immunoSEQ multiplex PCR; TCRdb's copy keeps in-frame clones and lacks some. The data hold about 140,000 clones, with approximately 79% observed a single time. The data are from a study of cytomegalovirus exposure and HLA in healthy donors. The sample was PBMCs. This sequence was found in a female donor in good health and CMV-seronegative.

The CDR3 DNA reads as TGTGCCAGCAGTTGGGACAGGGTGAATGGCTACACCTTC. Amino acids: CASSWDRVNGYTF. The chain uses TRBV2 and TRBJ1-2, with 9 bases aligning to TRBD1. The V gene's germline CDR1 is SNHLY and CDR2 FYNNEI. V was clipped by 5 bases and J by 6 bases; unmatched bases: 4. The CDR3 sequence is 13 residues long. Based on the CDR3 plus reference TRBV2 and TRBJ1-2, the full variable domain is EPEVTQTPSHQVTQMGQEVILRCVPISNHLYFYWYRQILGQKVEFLVSFYNNEISEKSEIFDDQFSVERPDGSNFTLKIRSTKLEDSAMYFCASSWDRVNGYTFGSGTRLTVV.